The clone carrying this T cell receptor (beta chain) was observed a single time. This sample was included in a study of blood T cell repertoires in COVID-19. CDR1 is GTSNPN, CDR2 SVGIG, per germline (reference sequence). V shed 5 bases and J shed 7 bases, with 18 bases lying between them. The CDR3 has 14 residues. Profiling relied on immunoSEQ multiplex PCR, and the TCRdb table lists in-frame clones only, not all of them. Among over 80,000 clones listed, 80% to 90% were seen once. The rearrangement uses TRBV30 and TRBJ1-5; no clear D gene. The receptor was derived from a man in his fifties or sixties with acute or convalescent COVID-19. Sequencing input: peripheral blood. The CDR3, as DNA: TGTGCCTGGGCCACGCCTGGAGGGAACCAGCCCCAGCATTTT. Translating gives CAWATPGGNQPQHF.